Listed below are T cell receptor beta chains from one sample, sequenced in a study of blood T cell repertoires in COVID-19. The data were produced by immunoSEQ multiplex PCR, yet TCRdb's version contains in-frame clones alone and is incomplete. This table holds 300,000 to 400,000 clones, roughly 89% found once. The source material was peripheral blood. The receptors originated from a man aged 25-45 years with COVID-19, enrolled during active disease. Both conserved end residues are part of each CDR3. The order of the fields is J gene, V gene, D gene, clone size, CDR3 DNA, CDR3 protein. D genes are given only for firm matches. Where a row states a size, it is once, few, many or the class of an expanded clone; other rows omit it.

>TRBJ1-3|TRBV9|-|few
TGTGCCAGCAGCGTAGATGGGTCCGGCAGGGCCTCTGGAAACACCATATATTTT
CASSVDGSGRASGNTIYF
>TRBJ2-1|TRBV2|-|-
TGTGCCAGCACTAGGCTCGATTACGATGAGCAGTTCTTC
CASTRLDYDEQFF
>TRBJ1-5|TRBV18|-|-
TGTGCCAGCTCGCCTACCCAACAGGGTGGTCAGCCCCAGCATTTT
CASSPTQQGGQPQHF
>TRBJ1-2|TRBV19|-|-
TGTGCCAGTAGCTCCGGGTCAGGGGATGGCTACACCTTC
CASSSGSGDGYTF
>TRBJ1-5|TRBV5-6|TRBD1|-
TGTGCCAGCAGCCGTAGGACAGGGACAAACAATCAGCCCCAGCATTTT
CASSRRTGTNNQPQHF
>TRBJ1-1|TRBV12-5|-|-
TGTGCTAGTGCCATTATTGGGGCGAACACTGAAGCTTTCTTT
CASAIIGANTEAFF
>TRBJ1-3|TRBV30|-|-
TGTGCCTGGAGAGAGAAGAAAACTGGAAACACCATATATTTT
CAWREKKTGNTIYF
>TRBJ2-1|TRBV24-1|-|-
TGTGCCACCAGTGATCCCCGACAGGTCTACAATGAGCAGTTCTTC
CATSDPRQVYNEQFF
>TRBJ1-3|TRBV19|TRBD1|once
TGTGCCAGCCGGGACAGGACCACTACTGTCTCTGGAAACACCATATATTTT
CASRDRTTTVSGNTIYF
>TRBJ1-3|TRBV5-4|TRBD1|once
TGTGCCAGCAGCGCCACAGGGGTTGGAAACACCATATATTTT
CASSATGVGNTIYF
>TRBJ2-5|TRBV9|-|-
TGTGCCAGCAGCGCATCAAGGGCTAGGGGCGAGACCCAGTACTTC
CASSASRARGETQYF
>TRBJ2-3|TRBV10-3|TRBD2|-
TGTGCCATCAGTACTAGCGGGAGGACAGATACGCAGTATTTT
CAISTSGRTDTQYF
>TRBJ2-3|TRBV3-1/TRBV3-2|TRBD1|-
TGTGCCAGCAGCCAAGGGACAGGGGGGATAGATACGCAGTATTTT
CASSQGTGGIDTQYF
>TRBJ1-2|TRBV7-9|-|few
TGTGCCAGCAGCCGCGACAGTCCCGGCTACACCTTC
CASSRDSPGYTF
>TRBJ2-1|TRBV7-2|TRBD2|-
TGTGCCAGCAGCTTAGCCAGCGGGGGGTGGGATGAGCAGTTCTTC
CASSLASGGWDEQFF
>TRBJ2-1|TRBV7-9|TRBD1|-
TGTGCCAGCAGCTCCGTGACAGGGCTTTCGAGGGATGAGCAGTTCTTC
CASSSVTGLSRDEQFF
>TRBJ1-1|TRBV28|-|-
TGTGCCAGCAGTTTTACGGAGACTTTGAACACTGAAGCTTTCTTT
CASSFTETLNTEAFF
>TRBJ2-5|TRBV5-1|-|-
TGCGCCAGCAGCTTGGAGAGCAGGCAGGGAGAGACCCAGTACTTC
CASSLESRQGETQYF
>TRBJ1-2|TRBV6-5|-|-
TGTGCCAGCAGTTACGCCCAAATCGGGGTAGGGAATGGCTACACCTTC
CASSYAQIGVGNGYTF
>TRBJ2-7|TRBV3-1/TRBV3-2|TRBD2|-
TGTGCCAGCAGCCATGACCCCTCGGCTAGCGGGGGTGACGAGCAGTACTTC
CASSHDPSASGGDEQYF
>TRBJ1-2|TRBV2|TRBD1|-
TGTGCCAGCAGAGGCCTAACAGGGGCCTATGGCTACACCTTC
CASRGLTGAYGYTF
>TRBJ2-7|TRBV14|TRBD1|-
TGTGCCAGCAGCCACCGGGACAGGGAGGGCGAGCAGTACTTC
CASSHRDREGEQYF
>TRBJ2-7|TRBV6-5|-|-
TGTGCCAGCAGTTACTCTGTTGGCGGGGAGGAGCAGTACTTC
CASSYSVGGEEQYF
>TRBJ1-1|TRBV21-1|-|-
TGTCCTCTTTCTCCCGGTAATATGAACACTGAAGCTTTCTTT
CPLSPGNMNTEAFF
>TRBJ1-1|TRBV4-3|TRBD1|-
TGCGCCAGCAGCCAAGCAGGGACAGGGCAGAACACTGAAGCTTTCTTT
CASSQAGTGQNTEAFF
>TRBJ1-2|TRBV30|-|once
TGTGCCTGGTGGAGCCGGACTAACTATGGCTACACCTTC
CAWWSRTNYGYTF
>TRBJ2-7|TRBV4-1|TRBD1|-
TGCGCCAGCAGCCCGCAGGGGGCAAGGTACGAGCAGTACTTC
CASSPQGARYEQYF
>TRBJ2-1|TRBV28|TRBD2|-
TGTGCCAGCAGTTTAGACAGGCGGGGGGATGAGCAGTTCTTC
CASSLDRRGDEQFF
>TRBJ1-2|TRBV2|TRBD1|few
TGTGCCAGCAGGAGGACAGGCCGTTCTAACTATGGCTACACCTTC
CASRRTGRSNYGYTF
>TRBJ2-7|TRBV7-2|-|once
TGTGCCAGCAGCTTATCCTCTACCTCCTACGAGCAGTACTTC
CASSLSSTSYEQYF
>TRBJ1-2|TRBV7-2|-|once
TGTGCCAGCACCGTCTCTCGGGGGTCCTATGGCTACACCTTC
CASTVSRGSYGYTF
>TRBJ1-1|TRBV2|TRBD1|-
TGTGCCAGCAGTGTGGACAGGTCCGGAAGGACTGAAGCTTTCTTT
CASSVDRSGRTEAFF
>TRBJ2-7|TRBV7-9|-|-
TGTGCCAGCAGCCCGACTAACTCCTACGAGCAGTACTTC
CASSPTNSYEQYF
>TRBJ2-7|TRBV9|TRBD2|once
TGTGCCAGCAGCGCCCGTCCCTCTATGAGCGGGGACGAGCAGTACTTC
CASSARPSMSGDEQYF
>TRBJ2-5|TRBV7-9|-|-
TGTGCCAGCAGCTTAGTGGTCCAGGGTCCAACGCGGGGAACCCAGTACTTC
CASSLVVQGPTRGTQYF
>TRBJ1-6|TRBV6-6|-|-
TGTGCCGCCAAGACAGAATTCAATTCACCCCTCCACTTT
CAAKTEFNSPLHF
>TRBJ2-1|TRBV6-5|-|-
TGTGCCAGCAGTTCTACGGGTAATCCTTACAATGAGCAGTTCTTC
CASSSTGNPYNEQFF
>TRBJ1-4|TRBV27|-|-
TGTGCCAGCAGCGGACAGCCCTTCAATGAAAAACTGTTTTTT
CASSGQPFNEKLFF